Below, 31 T cell receptor beta chains from the same sample are listed, as sequenced in a study of cytomegalovirus exposure and HLA in healthy donors. The study ran its PCR with 60 Vbeta and 13 Jbeta primers. Using immunoSEQ multiplex PCR, the repertoire was profiled, and TCRdb retains in-frame clones only, with some absent. The sample holds roughly 180,000 clones, 80% to 85% seen once. Sequencing was carried out using PBMCs. These receptors all come from a woman between 18 and 29 years old in good health and CMV-seropositive.

This rearrangement joins TRBV28 to TRBJ1-5; D not resolved. Trimming removed 5 bases from V and 6 bases from J, with 14 bases in between. The CDR3 spans 14 residues. Germline V lookup: CDR1 MDHEN, CDR2 SYDVKM. The CDR3 DNA is TGTGCCAGCAGTCCCGGCGGGCCGCTTCAGCCCCAGCATTTT. Its protein product is CASSPGGPLQPQHF.

The rearrangement links TRBV6-5 to TRBJ1-6; possible D gene TRBD1, 6 bases. The germline V gene has CDR1 MNHEY and CDR2 SVGAGI. V lost 8 bases, J lost 9 bases, and 17 bases lay in between. The CDR3 extends over 14 amino acids. In nucleotides, the CDR3 is TGTGCCAGCGGTGGGGGAGGGACATTTTCACCCCTCCACTTT. Encoded protein: CASGGGGTFSPLHF.

The V call is TRBV7-2, the J call TRBJ1-2, with D maybe TRBD1 (5 bases). The CDR3 covers 13 residues. The ends were cut back, 1 base at V and 5 bases at J, with 8 bases in the middle. The germline V gene encodes CDR1 SGHTA and CDR2 FQGNSA. This CDR3 is CASSLGAGYGYTF. In DNA form, the CDR3 reads TGTGCCAGCAGCTTAGGGGCAGGGTATGGCTACACCTTC.

The chain joins TRBV6-1 to TRBJ2-7, with D perhaps matching TRBD1 (5 bases). There are 14 residues in the CDR3. V was pared by 5 bases and J by 0 bases, with 11 bases between. The germline V gene has CDR1 MNHNS and CDR2 SASEGT. The CDR3: CASSSQAASYEQYF. The DNA of the CDR3 is TGTGCCAGCAGTTCACAGGCTGCCTCCTACGAGCAGTACTTC.

For this clone: The sample carries other DNA sequences with the same CDR3. The rearrangement links TRBV7-9 to TRBJ2-7, with D tentatively TRBD1 (6 bases). CDR3 length: 12 residues. The V gene's germline CDR1 is SEHNR and CDR2 FQNEAQ (reference sequence). The germline V and J ends were trimmed by 1 base and 5 bases, with 6 bases remaining between them. The CDR3 DNA follows: TGTGCCAGCAGCTTAGGGGGGCACGAGCAGTACTTC. This sequence encodes CASSLGGHEQYF.

The V call is TRBV28, the J call TRBJ1-4; D is undetermined. This CDR3 has 11 amino acids. Trimming cost V 2 bases and J 12 bases, with 7 bases left between them. Germline V lookup: CDR1 MDHEN, CDR2 SYDVKM. The CDR3 protein is CASSLKRELFF. Here the CDR3 DNA reads TGTGCCAGCAGTTTAAAGAGAGAACTGTTTTTT. The full variable domain, in which reference TRBV28 and TRBJ1-4 provide the parts outside the CDR3, is DVKVTQSSRYLVKRTGEKVFLECVQDMDHENMFWYRQDPGLGLRLIYFSYDVKMKEKGDIPEGYSVSREKKERFSLILESASTNQTSMYLCASSLKRELFFGSGTQLSVL.

This chain connects TRBV30 to TRBJ1-2, with no clear D. CDR3 length: 15 amino acids. Germline CDR1 GTSNPN, CDR2 SVGIG (reference sequence). The V end lost 0 bases, the J end lost 5 bases, and 16 bases lay between the germline ends. The chain's CDR3 is CAWSVRSGPGYGYTF. DNA for the CDR3: TGTGCCTGGAGTGTACGGTCGGGTCCGGGGTATGGCTACACCTTC.

The chain uses TRBV7-2 and TRBJ2-3; 8 nucleotides match TRBD1. V was clipped by 5 bases and J by 2 bases; unmatched bases: 3. Germline loops: CDR1 SGHTA, CDR2 FQGNSA. CDR3 length equals 14 residues. In DNA, the CDR3 is TGTGCCAGCAGCGACCAGGGGGCCACAGATACGCAGTATTTT. Amino acids: CASSDQGATDTQYF.

As for this clone: Relative to the germline gene, one junction end is altered; a read error may explain this. The chain carries TRBV7-9 and TRBJ1-1; weak D call: TRBD1 (5 bases). CDR1 is SEHNR, CDR2 FQNEAQ, per germline (reference sequence). The CDR3 consists of 17 residues. In nucleotides, the CDR3 is TGTTCCAGCAGCTTAGGCGGCGGTGGCAGGGCGAACACTGAAGCTTTCTTT. Translation gives CSSSLGGGGRANTEAFF.

This clone was seen only a few times. The V call is TRBV4-1, the J call TRBJ2-2; D ambiguous. V lost 1 base and J lost 2, with 5 bases in between. CDR1 and CDR2 (germline): MGHRA, YSYEKL. This CDR3 is 14 amino acids long. CDR3 sequence (DNA): TGCGCCAGCAGCCAAGTCCTTAACACCGGGGAGCTGTTTTTT. Amino acid sequence: CASSQVLNTGELFF.

This sequence joins TRBV7-2 and TRBJ1-6; D call uncertain. V lost 1 base to trimming and J lost 5 bases, with 9 bases between them. Germline V gene sequence: CDR1 SGHTA, CDR2 FQGNSA. This CDR3 has 15 residues. In nucleotides, the CDR3 is TGTGCCAGCAGCTTAGTCGCGAGGAATAATTCACCCCTCCACTTT. This sequence encodes CASSLVARNNSPLHF.

The J gene is TRBJ1-4, the V gene TRBV13; TRBD1 is a possible D gene (6 bases). The V gene's germline CDR1 is PRHDT and CDR2 FYEKMQ (reference sequence). V shed 5 bases and J shed 2 bases, with 9 bases lying between them. The CDR3 runs to 14 residues. The CDR3 is CASSQGFTNEKLFF. DNA for the CDR3: TGTGCCAGCAGCCAGGGGTTCACTAATGAAAAACTGTTTTTT.

This chain uses TRBV7-3 with TRBJ1-6; D perhaps matches TRBD1 (5 bases). Trimming took 5 bases from V and 11 from J, leaving 13 bases between them. The CDR3 has 13 amino acids. Germline assignment: CDR1 SGHTA and CDR2 FQGTGA. The chain's CDR3 is CASSTGGEPPLHF. CDR3 bases: TGTGCCAGCAGCACGGGAGGGGAGCCACCCCTCCACTTT.

This chain links TRBV4-1 with TRBJ1-1, with 7 bases lining up with TRBD1. The V segment lost 0 bases and the J segment 5 bases; nucleotides outside the gene matches: 6. The CDR3 loop spans 15 amino acids. The germline CDR1 and CDR2 sequences are MGHRA and YSYEKL. The CDR3 loop reads CASSQDQGGWTEAFF. The CDR3 coding sequence is TGCGCCAGCAGCCAAGATCAAGGGGGCTGGACTGAAGCTTTCTTT.

This chain joins TRBV6-1 and TRBJ2-5; D is perhaps TRBD1 (6 bases). The J call is in doubt because the DNA end fits TRBJ2-7 better. The CDR3 extends over 12 amino acids. Germline CDR1 MNHNS, CDR2 SASEGT. CDR3 amino acids: CASSPTGHEQYF. Written as DNA, the CDR3 is TGTGCCAGCAGTCCGACAGGACACGAGCAGTACTTC.

This clone turned up a few times. The chain uses TRBV4-2 and TRBJ2-6; TRBD1 matches at 10 bases. Germline trimming cut 3 bases from V and 2 bases from J; bases unmatched to any gene: 1. The germline V gene encodes CDR1 LGHNA and CDR2 YNFKEQ. The CDR3 sequence is 16 residues long. CDR3 region: CASSQTGGAGANVLTF. In DNA form, the CDR3 reads TGTGCCAGCAGCCAGACAGGGGGCGCTGGGGCCAACGTCCTGACTTTC.

To note about this clone: An end of the junction does not agree with germline; a read error may underlie this. The V call is TRBV5-1, the J call TRBJ2-1, with D perhaps matching TRBD2 (6 bases). Germline values: CDR1 SGHRS, CDR2 YFSETQ. The length of the CDR3 is 14 residues. The CDR3 sequence is CASSFWDSNNEQFF. The DNA for the CDR3 is TGCGCCAGCAGCTTCTGGGACTCCAACAATGAGCAGTTCTTC.

A few counts support this clone. V gene TRBV15 combines with J gene TRBJ2-5, with 8 bases identical to TRBD2. Germline V gives CDR1 LNHNV, CDR2 YYDKDF (reference sequence). J gave up 7 bases and V 0 bases, and 10 bases lay outside the gene matches. The CDR3 contains 16 residues. The CDR3 here is CATSREQGSGAATQYF. The CDR3 region has the DNA TGTGCCACCAGCAGAGAACAGGGTAGCGGGGCGGCGACCCAGTACTTC.

V gene TRBV10-2 combines with J gene TRBJ2-5; D might be TRBD2 (7 bases). Deletions cut 8 bases from V and 4 bases from J, with 14 bases between. The CDR3 runs to 13 residues. CDR1 is WSHSY, CDR2 SAAADI, per germline. CDR3 in DNA: TGCGCCAGCGGGGGGGGGCCCAGAGAGACCCAGTACTTC. Translation gives CASGGGPRETQYF.

The V gene is TRBV7-8, the J gene TRBJ2-2; 8 bases are shared with TRBD1. Germline loops: CDR1 SGHVS, CDR2 FQNEAQ. This CDR3 comprises 14 residues. The junction had 6 bases not matched to a gene; V was cut back by 5 bases and J by 7 bases. Here the CDR3 DNA reads TGTGCCAGCAGCCCAGGGGGCCGGAACGGGGAGCTGTTTTTT. Encoded protein: CASSPGGRNGELFF.

The chain employs TRBV14 and TRBJ1-4, with D possibly matching TRBD1 (6 bases). The CDR3 extends over 15 amino acids. From germline, CDR1 is SGHDN and CDR2 FVKESK. The ends were cut back, 4 bases at V and 12 bases at J, with 21 bases in the middle. CDR3 bases: TGTGCCAGCAGCCCGGGACAACTAAAGCTGAGCGAACTGTTTTTT. Its protein product is CASSPGQLKLSELFF.

V and J are TRBV21-1 and TRBJ2-7; the table's D call, TRBD2, was not checked against the DNA. TRBV21-1 is deemed a pseudogene. The CDR3 length is 14 residues. CDR3 region: CASSKARVAGGEYV. The CDR3 DNA follows: TGTGCCAGCAGCAAAGCGCGAGTAGCGGGGGGGGAGTACGTC.

J is TRBJ1-1 and V is TRBV19; 7 bases are a match to TRBD1. The CDR3 extends over 16 amino acids. Germline-derived CDR1 and CDR2 are LNHDA and SQIVND (reference sequence). Unmatched junction bases numbered 11, after V lost 4 bases and J lost 3 bases. CDR3 DNA: TGTGCCAGTAGTACCCGGAGGGGGCGTGGGGACACTGAAGCTTTCTTT. Protein: CASSTRRGRGDTEAFF.

The chain couples TRBV19 to TRBJ1-1, with D unclear. Germline V gene sequence: CDR1 LNHDA, CDR2 SQIVND (reference sequence). V shed 4 bases and J shed 0 bases, with 12 bases lying between them. CDR3 length: 15 amino acids. DNA of the CDR3: TGTGCCAGTAGTAGATCGCAGGTGCTGAACACTGAAGCTTTCTTT. Its protein product is CASSRSQVLNTEAFF.

This clone was recorded only once. The J gene is TRBJ2-7, the V gene TRBV2; 11 nucleotides match TRBD2. The CDR3 loop spans 16 amino acids. Germline V gene lookup returns CDR1 SNHLY and CDR2 FYNNEI. The junction had 6 bases not matched to a gene; V was cut back by 2 bases and J by 3 bases. The CDR3, as DNA: TGTGCCAGCAGTGAATGGGGGACTAGCGGTAACTACGAGCAGTACTTC. Translating it yields CASSEWGTSGNYEQYF.

This chain joins TRBV7-6 and TRBJ1-1; no clear D. CDR3 length: 13 residues. Per the germline V gene, CDR1 is SGHVS and CDR2 is FNYEAQ. Deletions cut 5 bases from V and 1 base from J, with 8 bases between. The CDR3 nucleotides are TGTGCCAGCAGCCCCGGGAAGAACACTGAAGCTTTCTTT. Protein: CASSPGKNTEAFF.

V gene TRBV30 combines with J gene TRBJ1-5; TRBD1 matches 8 bases. The CDR3 has 15 residues. CDR1 is GTSNPN, CDR2 SVGIG, per germline (reference sequence). V dropped 0 bases and J dropped 5; count of bases not matched to a gene: 6. CDR3 loop: CAWSVAAQGDQPQHF. The DNA for the CDR3 is TGTGCCTGGAGTGTAGCCGCACAGGGGGATCAGCCCCAGCATTTT. The whole variable domain, filled in from reference TRBV30 and TRBJ1-5, reads SQTIHQWPATLVQPVGSPLSLECTVEGTSNPNLYWYRQAAGRGLQLLFYSVGIGQISSEVPQNLSASRPQDRQFILSSKKLLLSDSGFYLCAWSVAAQGDQPQHFGDGTRLSIL.

The V call is TRBV6-5, the J call TRBJ1-5; D not resolved. Germline V gives CDR1 MNHEY, CDR2 SVGAGI. V lost 5 bases and J lost 4, with 15 bases in between. This CDR3 has 15 amino acids. The DNA of the CDR3 is TGTGCCAGCAGTGTTCAAGCCGGAGGTAATCAGCCCCAGCATTTT. Protein: CASSVQAGGNQPQHF.

V usage is TRBV5-1 and J usage is TRBJ2-1; D unresolved. Germline V gene sequence: CDR1 SGHRS, CDR2 YFSETQ. The length of the CDR3 is 11 residues. V shed 5 bases and J shed 5 bases, with 5 bases lying between them. The DNA of the CDR3 is TGCGCCAGCAGTCCCAACAATGAGCAGTTCTTC. Amino acids: CASSPNNEQFF. The entire variable domain, with the rest obtained from reference TRBV5-1 and TRBJ2-1, is as follows: KAGVTQTPRYLIKTRGQQVTLSCSPISGHRSVSWYQQTPGQGLQFLFEYFSETQRNKGNFPGRFSGRQFSNSRSEMNVSTLELGDSALYLCASSPNNEQFFGPGTRLTVL.

The V call is TRBV7-2, the J call TRBJ2-7; 7 nucleotides align to TRBD2. Unmatched junction bases numbered 9, after V lost 3 bases and J lost 1 base. Looked up from germline, CDR1 is SGHTA and CDR2 is FQGNSA. The CDR3 extends over 16 amino acids. The DNA of the CDR3 is TGTGCCAGCAGCTTCTCGGGGGGTGGGGGATCCTACGAGCAGTACGTC. It encodes CASSFSGGGGSYEQYV.

This chain links TRBV4-3 with TRBJ2-1, with TRBD1 matching over 12 bases. Germline V gene sequence: CDR1 LGHNA, CDR2 YSLEER. This CDR3 region has 15 residues. Trimming took 4 bases from V and 6 from J; bases not matched to a gene: 4. The CDR3: CASSPAGQGANEQFF. DNA for the CDR3: TGCGCCAGCAGCCCCGCGGGACAGGGGGCCAATGAGCAGTTCTTC.